Listed below are T cell receptor beta chains from one sample, sequenced in a study of shared clonotypes between healthy human individuals. Assay: immunoSEQ multiplex PCR; the TCRdb copy retains only in-frame clones and omits some. Here the sample spans millions of clones, approximately 95% being singletons. Source material: naive CD4+ T cells sorted from blood. The receptor set was obtained from a man in his late teens or twenties in good health. The conserved cysteine and the conserved F or W are not part of the CDR3 here. Some rows mark clone size as missing; the rest say once, few, many or name a class of expanded clone.

v_gene: TRBV7-3; abundance: once; CDR3aa: ASSLPGREQY
v_gene: TRBV25-1; abundance: .; CDR3aa: ASSVAGDYNEQF
v_gene: TRBV28; abundance: .; CDR3aa: ASSFSWTGSHEQY
v_gene: TRBV29-1; abundance: .; CDR3aa: SVESRLAKNIQY
v_gene: TRBV10-2; abundance: .; CDR3aa: ASSDSNRQETLYGYT
v_gene: TRBV18; abundance: .; CDR3aa: ASRPISGTDTQY
v_gene: TRBV7-9; abundance: .; CDR3aa: ASSPGGQGHEKLF
v_gene: TRBV27; abundance: .; CDR3aa: ASSLMRDGYEQY
v_gene: TRBV7-9; abundance: .; CDR3aa: ASNLEGGLNSPLH
v_gene: TRBV5-1; abundance: .; CDR3aa: ASSLGDYEQY
v_gene: TRBV7-9; abundance: many; CDR3aa: ASTLGGGDNSPLH